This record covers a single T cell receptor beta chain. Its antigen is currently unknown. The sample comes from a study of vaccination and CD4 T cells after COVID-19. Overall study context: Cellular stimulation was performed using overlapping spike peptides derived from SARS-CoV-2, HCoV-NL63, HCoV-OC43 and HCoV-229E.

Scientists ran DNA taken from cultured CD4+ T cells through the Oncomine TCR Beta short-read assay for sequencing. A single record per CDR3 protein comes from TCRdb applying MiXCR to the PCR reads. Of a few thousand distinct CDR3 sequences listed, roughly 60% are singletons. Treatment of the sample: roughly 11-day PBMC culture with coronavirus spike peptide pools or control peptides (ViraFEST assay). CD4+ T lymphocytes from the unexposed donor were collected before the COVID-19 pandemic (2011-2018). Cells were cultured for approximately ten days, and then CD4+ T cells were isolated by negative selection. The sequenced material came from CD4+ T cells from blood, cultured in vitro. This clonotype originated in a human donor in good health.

CDR3 in DNA: TGTGCCAGCAGTCCTATAGACAGGGGAGGAGAGACCCAGTACTTC. Protein product: CASSPIDRGGETQYF. This rearrangement joins TRBV28 to TRBJ2-5; 8 bases match TRBD1. The length of the CDR3 is 15 residues. J gave up 4 bases and V 5 bases, and 9 bases lay outside the gene matches. Germline V lookup: CDR1 MDHEN, CDR2 SYDVKM.